Each of the 29 T cell receptor beta chains below was sequenced from the same sample in a study of cytomegalovirus exposure and HLA in healthy donors. Assay: immunoSEQ multiplex PCR; the TCRdb copy retains only in-frame clones and omits some. This sample has 150,000 to 200,000 clones, with 86% found just once. The source material was PBMCs. The receptors derive from a woman under 30 in good health and CMV-seronegative.

V is TRBV7-9 and J is TRBJ2-1; weak D call: TRBD2 (5 bases). V was clipped by 8 bases and J by 4 bases, with 12 bases between them. This CDR3 comprises 13 residues. Germline CDR1 and CDR2: SEHNR and FQNEAQ (reference sequence). For the CDR3, the DNA is TGTGCCAGCGTCGGGGTGTTGTACAATGAGCAGTTCTTC. This sequence encodes CASVGVLYNEQFF.

This chain uses TRBV27 with TRBJ1-6; 10 nucleotides align to TRBD1. V lost 5 bases and J lost 9; bases outside the gene matches: 7. Germline V gene lookup returns CDR1 MNHEY and CDR2 SMNVEV (reference sequence). This CDR3 spans 15 amino acids. The CDR3 sequence: CASSALGTGVSPLHF. CDR3 bases: TGTGCCAGCAGTGCCCTTGGGACAGGGGTTTCACCCCTCCACTTT.

The chain employs TRBV5-6 and TRBJ2-3; D is perhaps TRBD2 (7 bases). V shed 2 bases and J shed 6 bases, with 22 bases lying between them. CDR1 SGHDT and CDR2 YYEEEE come from the germline V gene. CDR3 length equals 17 residues. As DNA, the CDR3 is TGTGCCAGCAGCTTTATTCCGGGGGGCCCCGGAGGCGATACGCAGTATTTT. This encodes CASSFIPGGPGGDTQYF.

This chain connects TRBV11-2 to TRBJ2-5, with 10 nucleotides matching TRBD2. CDR3 size: 13 residues. V was pared by 4 bases and J by 5 bases, with 1 base of the junction left unmatched. CDR1 is SGHAT and CDR2 is FQNNGV in the germline V gene. The CDR3 sequence is CASSSGLAETQYF. For the CDR3, the DNA is TGTGCCAGCAGCTCGGGACTAGCGGAGACCCAGTACTTC. Drawing the rest from reference TRBV11-2 and TRBJ2-5, the complete variable domain is EAGVAQSPRYKIIEKRQSVAFWCNPISGHATLYWYQQILGQGPKLLIQFQNNGVVDDSQLPKDRFSAERLKGVDSTLKIQPAKLEDSAVYLCASSSGLAETQYFGPGTRLLVL.

The gene calls are TRBV6-1 and TRBJ1-2; a weak D match, TRBD1 (5 bases). The CDR3 runs to 14 residues. Trimming shortened V by 2 bases and J by 5 bases, and 12 bases separated the two germline ends. Germline lookup yields CDR1 MNHNS and CDR2 SASEGT. CDR3 amino acids: CASSEPQGRYGYTF. CDR3 DNA: TGTGCCAGCAGTGAACCCCAGGGAAGGTATGGCTACACCTTC.

In DNA, the CDR3 is TGTGCCAGCAGCTTATCCCCAGGCTTGAACACTGAAGCTTTCTTT. Translating it yields CASSLSPGLNTEAFF. This chain links TRBV7-9 with TRBJ1-1; D unresolved. Germline lookup yields CDR1 SEHNR and CDR2 FQNEAQ (reference sequence). Between the trimmed V and J ends, which lost 2 bases and 0 bases, there was a span of 10 bases. The CDR3 runs to 15 residues.

V gene TRBV10-2 combines with J gene TRBJ2-1; a weak D match, TRBD1 (5 bases). The V gene's germline CDR1 is WSHSY and CDR2 SAAADI. V was pared by 0 bases and J by 3 bases, with 9 bases between. CDR3 size: 15 residues. The chain's CDR3 is CASSESRTNYNEQFF. In DNA, the CDR3 is TGCGCCAGCAGTGAGTCGCGGACAAACTACAATGAGCAGTTCTTC.

The chain uses TRBV19 and TRBJ1-1; 7 bases line up with TRBD1. The CDR3 covers 15 residues. V trimming: 4 bases; J trimming: 6 bases; junction bases outside the gene matches: 11. From germline, CDR1 is LNHDA and CDR2 SQIVND (reference sequence). The CDR3 protein is CASSRRTGAYSEAFF. The CDR3 DNA sequence: TGTGCCAGTAGTAGGAGGACAGGCGCGTATTCTGAAGCTTTCTTT.

This chain joins TRBV7-9 and TRBJ2-1; a weak D match, TRBD1 (6 bases). V was cut by 1 base and J by 3 bases, with 16 bases left in between. The CDR3 has 17 residues. Looked up from germline, CDR1 is SEHNR and CDR2 is FQNEAQ (reference sequence). The CDR3: CASSLDGPRGGYNEQFF. In DNA, the CDR3 is TGTGCCAGCAGCTTAGATGGGCCCAGGGGCGGCTACAATGAGCAGTTCTTC.

This clone has more than one count but fewer than ten. The chain employs TRBV29-1 and TRBJ2-7, with TRBD1 matching over 7 bases. The CDR3 spans 15 residues. Per germline, CDR1 SQVTM and CDR2 ANQGSEA. V lost 6 bases and J lost 2; bases outside the gene matches: 13. In DNA, the CDR3 is TGCAGCGTCGTGCCCAAGGGGGCAAGGACCTACGAGCAGTACTTC. Residues: CSVVPKGARTYEQYF.

The count of this clone is one. The V call is TRBV27, the J call TRBJ1-4; D remains ambiguous. This CDR3 comprises 13 residues. V lost 3 bases, J lost 3 bases, and 5 bases lay in between. Per germline, CDR1 MNHEY and CDR2 SMNVEV (reference sequence). CDR3 sequence (DNA): TGTGCCAGCAGTTTTCTAGCTAATGAAAAACTGTTTTTT. Protein: CASSFLANEKLFF.

This clone appeared once. This chain uses TRBV6-5 with TRBJ1-5; D may be TRBD1 (5 bases). The ends were cut back, 3 bases at V and 5 bases at J, with 14 bases in the middle. Germline V gene data show CDR1 as MNHEY and CDR2 as SVGAGI. The CDR3 has 15 residues. The DNA of the CDR3 is TGTGCCAGCAGTTATGGGCCGGGGGGGGATCAGCCCCAGCATTTT. Its translation: CASSYGPGGDQPQHF.

V gene TRBV7-2 combines with J gene TRBJ2-1, with D uncertain. Between the trimmed V and J ends, which lost 7 bases and 5 bases, there was a span of 15 bases. The CDR3 extends over 14 amino acids. The germline V gene encodes CDR1 SGHTA and CDR2 FQGNSA. CDR3: CASTRGWSDNEQFF. CDR3 in DNA: TGTGCCAGCACCCGAGGCTGGTCGGACAATGAGCAGTTCTTC.

The chain recombines TRBV2 with TRBJ1-1; D is unclear. The CDR3 spans 13 residues. CDR1 SNHLY and CDR2 FYNNEI come from the germline V gene. V lost 4 bases, J lost 10 bases, and 16 bases lay in between. CDR3 amino acids: CASSGGQVLGAFF. The CDR3 bases are TGTGCCAGCAGTGGCGGGCAGGTATTAGGAGCTTTCTTT.

The rearrangement links TRBV6-1 to TRBJ1-5; D is unresolved. The germline V gene has CDR1 MNHNS and CDR2 SASEGT. The ends were cut back, 6 bases at V and 0 bases at J, with 12 bases in the middle. The CDR3 totals 15 residues. Written as DNA, the CDR3 is TGTGCCAGCAGGGTTTTGAGTTATAGCAATCAGCCCCAGCATTTT. It is translated as CASRVLSYSNQPQHF.

This chain joins TRBV7-3 and TRBJ1-2; D is ambiguous. The CDR3 sequence is 14 residues long. From germline, CDR1 is SGHTA and CDR2 FQGTGA. V lost 4 bases and J 7 bases, leaving 16 bases between the germline ends. The CDR3 DNA reads as TGTGCCAGCAGCTCCCCTGGGAGGGTGCGTGGCTACACCTTC. It yields the protein CASSSPGRVRGYTF.

This clone turned up a few times. This chain links TRBV7-2 with TRBJ2-7; no definite D call. CDR1 and CDR2 (germline): SGHTA, FQGNSA. The length of the CDR3 is 12 residues. V was trimmed by 6 bases and J by 1 base, leaving 7 bases between them. CDR3 sequence (DNA): TGTGCCAGCAGTCTGTCGTCCTACGAGCAGTACTTC. Its translation is CASSLSSYEQYF. Full variable domain (outside the CDR3, taken from reference TRBV7-2 and TRBJ2-7): GAGVSQSPSNKVTEKGKDVELRCDPISGHTALYWYRQSLGQGLEFLIYFQGNSAPDKSGLPSDRFSAERTGGSVSTLTIQRTQQEDSAVYLCASSLSSYEQYFGPGTRLTVT.

The CDR3, as DNA: TGCGCCAGCAGCCGGGACAGGGAGGCTTATGAGCAGTTCTTC. Encoded protein: CASSRDREAYEQFF. This chain joins TRBV5-1 and TRBJ2-1, with 9 positions matching TRBD1. V trimming: 4 bases; J trimming: 8 bases; junction bases outside the gene matches: 7. The CDR3 runs to 14 residues. CDR1 is SGHRS, CDR2 YFSETQ, per germline.

The V gene is TRBV30, the J gene TRBJ2-7; 8 bases align to TRBD2. The germline gives CDR1 GTSNPN, CDR2 SVGIG (reference sequence). The CDR3 sequence is 13 residues long. J lost 2 bases, V lost 5 bases, and 5 bases had no gene match. The CDR3 region is CAWAEGLAYEQYF. CDR3 sequence (DNA): TGTGCCTGGGCCGAGGGACTAGCCTACGAGCAGTACTTC.

The rearrangement uses TRBV6-5 and TRBJ2-7, with unresolved D. Between the trimmed V and J ends, which lost 6 bases and 2 bases, there was a span of 5 bases. The germline V gene has CDR1 MNHEY and CDR2 SVGAGI. The CDR3 is 11 amino acids. The CDR3 nucleotides read TGTGCCAGCAGGACTGCCTACGAGCAGTACTTC. Translated, it gives CASRTAYEQYF.

This clone was observed once. The chain joins TRBV29-1 to TRBJ2-3; 7 bases map to TRBD2. The CDR3 consists of 14 residues. The ends lost 8 bases at V and 8 bases at J; junction bases unmatched: 16. CDR1 is SQVTM and CDR2 is ANQGSEA in the germline V gene. This CDR3 reads CSSTGTTFATTQYF. The DNA of the CDR3 is TGCAGCTCCACCGGGACTACCTTCGCGACTACGCAGTATTTT.

V gene TRBV19 combines with J gene TRBJ1-2, with 8 bases identical to TRBD1. Germline CDR1 LNHDA, CDR2 SQIVND (reference sequence). The CDR3 is made up of 14 amino acids. V lost 5 bases and J lost 4; bases outside the gene matches: 6. The CDR3: CASSPRDRFYGYTF. In DNA form, the CDR3 reads TGTGCCAGTAGTCCCCGGGACAGGTTCTATGGCTACACCTTC.

CDR3 in amino acids: CASSVGVYGNTEAFF. The CDR3 DNA reads TGTGCCAGCAGCGTAGGAGTGTATGGGAACACTGAAGCTTTCTTT. The chain joins TRBV9 to TRBJ1-1; D remains ambiguous. CDR1 SGDLS and CDR2 YYNGEE come from the germline V gene. The CDR3 covers 15 residues. V gave up 0 bases and J gave up 1 base, with 10 bases separating them.

CDR3 loop: CASRNLQGSPLHF. CDR3 coding DNA: TGTGCCAGCAGAAACCTCCAGGGATCACCCCTCCACTTT. The chain joins TRBV5-8 to TRBJ1-6, with D possibly matching TRBD1 (5 bases). Germline loops: CDR1 SGHTS, CDR2 YDEGEE. Trimming cost V 5 bases and J 10 bases, with 13 bases left between them. The CDR3 consists of 13 residues.

The chain uses TRBV18 and TRBJ2-2; TRBD2 might be the D (5 bases). This CDR3 region has 14 residues. V lost 0 bases, J lost 9 bases, and 11 bases lay in between. Germline values: CDR1 KGHSH, CDR2 LQKENI. The CDR3 loop reads CASSPPSRGRELFF. In nucleotides, the CDR3 is TGTGCCAGCTCACCACCGTCGCGAGGGCGGGAGCTGTTTTTT.

V and J are TRBV29-1 and TRBJ1-2; 8 nucleotides align to TRBD1. The V gene's germline CDR1 is SQVTM and CDR2 ANQGSEA. With V trimmed by 2 bases and J by 0 bases, 8 bases remained unmatched. The CDR3 totals 16 residues. The CDR3 sequence is CSVERAGGAPNYGYTF. Here the CDR3 DNA reads TGCAGCGTTGAACGAGCAGGGGGCGCACCTAACTATGGCTACACCTTC.

The chain combines TRBV5-5 with TRBJ1-2, with 7 nucleotides matching TRBD1. V lost 4 bases to trimming and J lost 9 bases; unmatched junction nucleotides: 3. CDR1 and CDR2 (germline): SGHKS, YYEKEE (reference sequence). The CDR3 runs 11 residues. CDR3 in amino acids: CASSQQGSYTF. The CDR3 DNA reads as TGTGCCAGCAGCCAACAGGGGAGCTACACCTTC.

The rearrangement uses TRBV5-1 and TRBJ2-1; tentatively, D is TRBD2 (7 bases). Germline V gene data show CDR1 as SGHRS and CDR2 as YFSETQ. The length of the CDR3 is 15 residues. V was cut by 2 bases and J by 7 bases, with 16 bases left in between. The DNA of the CDR3 is TGCGCCAGCAGCTTAGGTGGGGGGGCCCGGAATGAGCAGTTCTTC. Translated: CASSLGGGARNEQFF.

The rearrangement joins TRBV9 to TRBJ2-7; 7 bases match TRBD2. This CDR3 region has 15 residues. The J segment lost 2 bases and the V segment lost 0 bases, leaving 5 bases of the junction unmatched. The germline CDR1 and CDR2 sequences are SGDLS and YYNGEE. The CDR3: CASSVGGGAPYEQYF. The CDR3 nucleotides are TGTGCCAGCAGCGTAGGGGGAGGGGCCCCCTACGAGCAGTACTTC. The full variable domain, in which reference TRBV9 and TRBJ2-7 provide the parts outside the CDR3, is DSGVTQTPKHLITATGQRVTLRCSPRSGDLSVYWYQQSLDQGLQFLIQYYNGEERAKGNILERFSAQQFPDLHSELNLSSLELGDSALYFCASSVGGGAPYEQYFGPGTRLTVT.